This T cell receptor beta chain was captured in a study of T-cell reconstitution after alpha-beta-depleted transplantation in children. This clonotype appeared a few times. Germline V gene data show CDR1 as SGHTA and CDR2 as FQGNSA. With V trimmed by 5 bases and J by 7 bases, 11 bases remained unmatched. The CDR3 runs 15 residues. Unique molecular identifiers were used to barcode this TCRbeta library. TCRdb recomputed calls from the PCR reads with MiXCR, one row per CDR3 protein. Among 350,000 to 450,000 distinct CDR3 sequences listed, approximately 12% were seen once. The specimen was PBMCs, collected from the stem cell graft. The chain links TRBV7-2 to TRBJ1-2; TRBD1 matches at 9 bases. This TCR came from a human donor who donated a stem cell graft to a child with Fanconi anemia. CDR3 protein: CASSQHATGGAGYTF. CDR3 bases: TGTGCCAGCAGCCAACACGCGACAGGGGGAGCTGGCTACACCTTC.